This T cell receptor (beta chain) was profiled in a study of blood T cell repertoires in COVID-19. Study-level information: The United States, Italy and Spain supplied acute and convalescent COVID-19 samples. T cells, B-cell-depleted T cells, or PBMCs provided the cDNA or gDNA that served as material.

Recovered participants had two consecutive negative NP/OP PCR tests, healthcare professional clearance, or symptom resolution. The CDR3 loop spans 15 amino acids. V was pared by 7 bases and J by 5 bases, with 10 bases of the junction left unmatched. CDR1 is SNHLY, CDR2 FYNNEI, per germline. Original handling: Amplification with reference gene primers provided the estimates of nucleated cell counts. Profiled with immunoSEQ multiplex PCR; TCRdb holds only in-frame clones, not every one. V, J and clone size derive from that table, while D and trimming were established from the DNA sequence. The table records 150,000 to 200,000 clones, 70% to 85% of them present only once.

The sequence derives from a man aged 45-65 years who had recovered from COVID-19. Sequencing used PBMCs or T cells enriched from blood (not recorded which). The gene calls are TRBV2 and TRBJ2-1; 8 nucleotides agree with TRBD2. This CDR3 is CASNPLPGGNNEQFF. CDR3 sequence (DNA): TGTGCCAGCAACCCTCTACCGGGGGGGAACAATGAGCAGTTCTTC.